This T cell receptor beta chain was recorded in a study of blood T cell repertoires in COVID-19. About the research overall: COVID-19 samples from acute and convalescent phases originated in the United States, Italy and Spain.

This clone turned up a few times. As originally analysed: How many nucleated cells were present was estimated from reference gene primer amplification. TCRdb keeps only in-frame clones here, not all; method: immunoSEQ multiplex PCR. V, J and clone size are those of that table, while D and trimming were read from the DNA. This sample has 100,000 to 150,000 clones, with approximately 83% found just once. The germline V gene has CDR1 SGHTA and CDR2 FQGNSA. V was cut by 2 bases and J by 4 bases, with 12 bases left in between. This CDR3 is built from 15 residues. The sample consisted of peripheral blood. V usage is TRBV7-2 and J usage is TRBJ1-3; D gene unclear. The receptor's source is a man between 40 and 49 years old with active or convalescent COVID-19. CDR3 region: CASSLQSGTGNTIYF. For the CDR3, the DNA is TGTGCCAGCAGCTTACAGTCGGGAACCGGAAACACCATATATTTT.